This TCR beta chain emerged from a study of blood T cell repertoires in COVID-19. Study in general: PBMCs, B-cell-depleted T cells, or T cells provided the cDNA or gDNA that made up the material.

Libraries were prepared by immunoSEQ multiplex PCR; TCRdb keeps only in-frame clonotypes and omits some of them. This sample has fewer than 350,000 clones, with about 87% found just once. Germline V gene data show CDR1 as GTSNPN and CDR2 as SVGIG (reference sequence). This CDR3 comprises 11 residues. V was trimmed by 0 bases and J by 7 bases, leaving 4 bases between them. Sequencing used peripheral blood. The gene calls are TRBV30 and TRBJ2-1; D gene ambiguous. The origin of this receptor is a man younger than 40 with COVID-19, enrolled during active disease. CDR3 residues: CAWSVQNEQFF. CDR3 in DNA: TGTGCCTGGAGTGTACAGAATGAGCAGTTCTTC.